A selection of T cell receptor beta chains follows, all from one sample in a study of blood T cells in healthy people across ages. From the 5' RACE reads, TCRdb called clonotypes with MiXCR, one entry per CDR3 protein. There are around 1.5 million distinct CDR3 sequences in the sample; roughly 32% occur only once, and 10% to 12% lies in the top ten. Sample: blood. Receptor source: a woman in her 30s in good health. The CDR3 runs from the conserved cysteine through the conserved F or W. Fields, in order: CDR3 DNA, CDR3 protein, J gene, V gene, D gene, clone size. D genes are given only for firm matches. Clone size, where shown, is once, few, many, or a class for clones that have expanded.

TGCAGCGTTGGGTTACTTGGGAAGACCCAGTACTTC	CSVGLLGKTQYF	TRBJ2-5	TRBV29-1	-	-
TGTGCCAGCAGTGAATTGGGGGTGGATCAGTTCTTC	CASSELGVDQFF	TRBJ2-1	TRBV2	-	-
TGTGCCAGCAGTGCCCGGACTCCGACCGGGGAGCTGTTTTTT	CASSARTPTGELFF	TRBJ2-2	TRBV28	-	-
TGTGCCAGCAGTCGCGGACTAGCGGGAGGGCATGAGCAGTTCTTC	CASSRGLAGGHEQFF	TRBJ2-1	TRBV12-3/TRBV12-4	TRBD2	many
TGTGCCAGCAGCCATAAGACTAACTATGGCTACACCTTC	CASSHKTNYGYTF	TRBJ1-2	TRBV3-1	-	few
TGCAGCGGGCCTGGGAGCTCCTACGAGCAGTACTTC	CSGPGSSYEQYF	TRBJ2-7	TRBV29-1	-	-
TGTGCCAGCAGCCCCGGTGGGGGACAAGAGACCCGGTACTTC	CASSPGGGQETRYF	TRBJ2-5	TRBV7-9	-	-
TGTGCCAGCAGCCCGCATATACAGGGATTCCCCTACGAGCAGTACTTC	CASSPHIQGFPYEQYF	TRBJ2-7	TRBV28	-	few
TGTGCCAGCCTCCGAGGGGGCGCGGAGACCCAGTACTTC	CASLRGGAETQYF	TRBJ2-5	TRBV6-1	TRBD1	-
TGTGCCAGCAGTTTAGTGGTGACTAGCGGGAGTGGAGATACGCAGTATTTT	CASSLVVTSGSGDTQYF	TRBJ2-3	TRBV12-3/TRBV12-4	TRBD2	-
TGCAGTGCCGACTGGACAGGGGGCTCAAATGAGCAGTTCTTC	CSADWTGGSNEQFF	TRBJ2-1	TRBV20-1	TRBD1	-
TGTGCCAGCAGTTCCCGGGCGGGAGTTGGGGATTTCACAGATACGCAGTATTTT	CASSSRAGVGDFTDTQYF	TRBJ2-3	TRBV28	TRBD2	-
TGCAGGGGACAGGGGGCGGGATTCTCCCACGAGCAGTACTTC	CRGQGAGFSHEQYF	TRBJ2-7	TRBV20-1	TRBD1	-
TGCGCCAGCAGTCGGGCCCTAGCGGGATGGGAGCAGTACTTC	CASSRALAGWEQYF	TRBJ2-7	TRBV5-1	TRBD2	-
TGTGCCAGCAGCCACCGGGGGGGCTTAGGCACAGATACGCAGTATTTT	CASSHRGGLGTDTQYF	TRBJ2-3	TRBV7-9	TRBD2	-
TGTGCCAGCAGTCACCCAAACCGGGACACCAAAGCAACTAATGAAAAACTGTTTTTT	CASSHPNRDTKATNEKLFF	TRBJ1-4	TRBV6-5	-	once
TGTGCCAGCAGCCCCCGCGGTGGGGTCCAAGAGACCCAGTACTTC	CASSPRGGVQETQYF	TRBJ2-5	TRBV3-1	-	-
TGTGCCAGCAGCATCAGTTGGGGACGGGGACTAGCGGGGAATAAAAGCACAGATACGCAGTATTTT	CASSISWGRGLAGNKSTDTQYF	TRBJ2-3	TRBV13	TRBD2	-
TGTGCCAGCAGTTTTAGCGGATCCCAAGAGACCCAGTACTTC	CASSFSGSQETQYF	TRBJ2-5	TRBV27	-	many
TGTGCCAGCAGTTTCCTGGGACAGAGCTCTGGGGCCAACGTCCTGACTTTC	CASSFLGQSSGANVLTF	TRBJ2-6	TRBV27	TRBD1	-
TGTGCCAGCAGCGATGGACCGATCGGGAATGAGCAGTTCTTC	CASSDGPIGNEQFF	TRBJ2-1	TRBV5-5	-	many
TGTGCCAGCACTTACGGGGTAAACTATGGCTACACCTTC	CASTYGVNYGYTF	TRBJ1-2	TRBV12-3/TRBV12-4	-	-
TGCAGTGCTTCTCCGGGACAGGGTCTAGCGAAAGAGACCCAGTACTTC	CSASPGQGLAKETQYF	TRBJ2-5	TRBV20-1	TRBD1	few
TGTGCCAGCAGTAGTGGGGACAGGACTCATACAGGGGATACGCAGTATTTT	CASSSGDRTHTGDTQYF	TRBJ2-3	TRBV6-1	TRBD1	few
TGTGCCAGCAGCGTAGGGGCTGGGCTCCGTCAGCCCCAGCATTTT	CASSVGAGLRQPQHF	TRBJ1-5	TRBV27	-	few
TGTGCCAGCAGCAAAGCGCGAGGCAGAGGCCAAGAGACCCAGTACTTC	CASSKARGRGQETQYF	TRBJ2-5	TRBV21-1	-	few
TGCAGCGTTGTGCTAGCGGGAGGCCCGAACGAGCAGTACTTC	CSVVLAGGPNEQYF	TRBJ2-7	TRBV29-1	TRBD2	many
TGTGCCAGCAGTTTGGCCCTTGGTTCCTACAATGAGCAGTTCTTC	CASSLALGSYNEQFF	TRBJ2-1	TRBV28	-	-
TGTGCCAGCAGCCAAGATGTTTGGGAAGAAACTTACAATGAGCAGTTCTTC	CASSQDVWEETYNEQFF	TRBJ2-1	TRBV3-1	-	-
TGTGCCACCAGTGACGGGGGGAGTTCCCCTCACAATGAGCAGTTCTTC	CATSDGGSSPHNEQFF	TRBJ2-1	TRBV24-1	TRBD2	-
TGTGCCAGCAGCTACGGGGCGGACCTGGCGCGAGATACGCAGTATTTT	CASSYGADLARDTQYF	TRBJ2-3	TRBV5-6	-	few
TGTGCCAGCAGTTTACTTCTCCGGGAAGCCTACAATGAGCAGTACTTC	CASSLLLREAYNEQYF	TRBJ2-7	TRBV27	-	-
TGTGCCAGCAGTGAATGGGTCGCCGACACAGATACGCAGTATTTT	CASSEWVADTDTQYF	TRBJ2-3	TRBV2	-	-
TGCAGCGTCGATGGGGGACATCGCTACGAGCAGTACTTC	CSVDGGHRYEQYF	TRBJ2-7	TRBV29-1	-	many
TGTGCCAGCAGCCCGAGCTCCTACAATGAGCAGTTCTTC	CASSPSSYNEQFF	TRBJ2-1	TRBV18	-	many
TGTGCCAGCAGCCAAAGGGCGGAGAATGAAAAACTGTTTTTT	CASSQRAENEKLFF	TRBJ1-4	TRBV14	-	-
TGCAGTGCTAGATTTTCCGGGAGCTCCTATAATTCACCCCTCCACTTT	CSARFSGSSYNSPLHF	TRBJ1-6	TRBV20-1	-	few
TGTGCCAGCAGCGTAGAGGGGGGTAATGAAAAACTGTTTTTT	CASSVEGGNEKLFF	TRBJ1-4	TRBV9	-	few
TGTGCCAGTCATTACCCAGAGGCTTATGGTTACACCTTC	CASHYPEAYGYTF	TRBJ1-2	TRBV19	-	-
TGCGCCAGCAGACCAAGACAGGGGAACACCGGGGAGCTGTTTTTT	CASRPRQGNTGELFF	TRBJ2-2	TRBV5-1	TRBD1	-
TGTGCCAGCAGCTTCTCAGACACTGAAGCTTTCTTT	CASSFSDTEAFF	TRBJ1-1	TRBV7-9	-	many
TGTGCCAGCCGCTCGTCGAGCTCCTACGAGCAGTACTTC	CASRSSSSYEQYF	TRBJ2-7	TRBV12-3/TRBV12-4	-	-
TGTGCCAGCAGTGGGGACAGTAGGGATACGCAGTATTTT	CASSGDSRDTQYF	TRBJ2-3	TRBV2	TRBD1	-
TGTGCCATCAGTGGGAGCGACGGCGGCACAGATACGCAGTATTTT	CAISGSDGGTDTQYF	TRBJ2-3	TRBV10-3	-	few
TGCAGCGTTGCCTCTAGCGGGACCAATGGGAAGACCCAGTACTTC	CSVASSGTNGKTQYF	TRBJ2-5	TRBV29-1	TRBD2	many
TGTGCCAGCAGCTTAAGCCCCACTAGCGGGAGTCCCTCCTACAATGAGCAGTTCTTC	CASSLSPTSGSPSYNEQFF	TRBJ2-1	TRBV7-3	TRBD2	-
TGTGCCAGCAGCACTCCCGCGACTAGCGGGAGCTTAGAGACCCAGTACTTC	CASSTPATSGSLETQYF	TRBJ2-5	TRBV2	TRBD2	-
TGTGCCTGGAGGGAAGACCTGACAGGGGGCGCGGCTACGCAGTATTTT	CAWREDLTGGAATQYF	TRBJ2-3	TRBV30	TRBD1	-
TGTGCCACCAGTGATAAGGACAGGAGAGGGGCCCAGTACTTC	CATSDKDRRGAQYF	TRBJ2-5	TRBV24-1	TRBD1	few
TGCAGCGCCAGACTCCCCGGCACAGATACGCAGTATTTT	CSARLPGTDTQYF	TRBJ2-3	TRBV20-1	-	few
TGTGCCAGCAGCTATCATACCGGGACAGGGGTTATAGATACGCAGTATTTT	CASSYHTGTGVIDTQYF	TRBJ2-3	TRBV7-2	TRBD1	few
TGTGCCAGCAGCCCCGAGGGCTTTGGGCAGTACTTC	CASSPEGFGQYF	TRBJ2-7	TRBV7-2	-	few
TGTGCCAGCAGTTCACCGGGACAATTGGACTATGGCTACACCTTC	CASSSPGQLDYGYTF	TRBJ1-2	TRBV12-3/TRBV12-4	-	few